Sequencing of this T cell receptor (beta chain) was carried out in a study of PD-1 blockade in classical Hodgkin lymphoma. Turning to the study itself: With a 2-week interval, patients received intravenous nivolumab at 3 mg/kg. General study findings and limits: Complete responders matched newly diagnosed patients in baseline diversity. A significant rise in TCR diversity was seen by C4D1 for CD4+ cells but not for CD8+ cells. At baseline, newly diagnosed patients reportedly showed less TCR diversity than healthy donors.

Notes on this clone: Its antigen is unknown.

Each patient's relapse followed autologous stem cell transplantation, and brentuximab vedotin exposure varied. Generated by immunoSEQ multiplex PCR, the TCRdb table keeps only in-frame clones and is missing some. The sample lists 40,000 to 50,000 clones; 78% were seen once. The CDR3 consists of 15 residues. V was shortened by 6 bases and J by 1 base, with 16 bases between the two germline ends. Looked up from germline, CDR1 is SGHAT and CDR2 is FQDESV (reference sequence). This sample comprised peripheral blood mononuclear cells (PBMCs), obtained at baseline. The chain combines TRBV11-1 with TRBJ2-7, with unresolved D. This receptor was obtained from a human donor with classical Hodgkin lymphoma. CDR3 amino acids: CASRAISRSSYEQYF. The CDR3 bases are TGTGCCAGCAGGGCAATCAGTAGGTCATCCTACGAGCAGTACTTC. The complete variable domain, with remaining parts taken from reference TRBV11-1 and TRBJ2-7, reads EAEVAQSPRYKITEKSQAVAFWCDPISGHATLYWYRQILGQGPELLVQFQDESVVDDSQLPKDRFSAERLKGVDSTLKIQPAELGDSAMYLCASRAISRSSYEQYFGPGTRLTVT.